The next 6 T cell receptor beta chains were all read from a single sample in a study of T cell repertoires in cytomegalovirus infection. Via MiXCR, TCRdb re-called the reads, giving one row per CDR3 protein. Among 700,000 to 950,000 distinct CDR3 sequences listed, less than 35% were seen once. Antigens of these TCRs are unknown. The sample here was cultured CD8+ T cells from PBMCs, taken from culture after CMV antigen stimulation. All receptors derive from a human donor in good health (CMV status not recorded). Some clones in this sample may be carry-over from other donors' samples.

This clonotype was counted only a few times. The chain joins TRBV6-2 or TRBV6-3 to TRBJ1-1; TRBD1 aligns across 12 bases. Trimming cost V 4 bases and J 1 base; bases outside gene matches: 4. Per the germline V gene, CDR1 is MNHEY and CDR2 is SVGEGT. The CDR3 is 16 residues long. This CDR3 is CASSWDRGHGNTEAFF. CDR3 sequence (DNA): TGTGCCAGCAGTTGGGACAGGGGGCATGGGAACACTGAAGCTTTCTTT.

V and J are TRBV4-1 and TRBJ1-4, with D tentatively TRBD1 (6 bases). Germline V lookup: CDR1 MGHRA, CDR2 YSYEKL. The V end lost 3 bases, the J end lost 5 bases, and 13 bases lay between the germline ends. The CDR3 spans 15 residues. The chain's CDR3 is CASSHAGGANEKLFF. CDR3 DNA: TGCGCCAGCAGCCACGCGGGGGGGGCAAATGAAAAACTGTTTTTT.

In nucleotides, the CDR3 is TGTGCCAGTCAACCGGGACTAGACTACGAGCAGTACTTC. Amino acids: CASQPGLDYEQYF. The chain couples TRBV6-5 to TRBJ2-7; TRBD2 aligns across 8 bases. The CDR3 runs 13 residues. The J segment lost 3 bases and the V segment lost 9 bases, leaving 7 bases of the junction unmatched. Germline V lookup: CDR1 MNHEY, CDR2 SVGAGI.

This chain uses TRBV6-1 with TRBJ2-1; maybe TRBD1 (5 bases). The length of the CDR3 is 15 residues. The germline V gene encodes CDR1 MNHNS and CDR2 SASEGT. The ends were cut back, 4 bases at V and 0 bases at J, with 10 bases in the middle. The CDR3 bases are TGTGCCAGCAGTGTGGAGACAGTCTCCTACAATGAGCAGTTCTTC. Its translation is CASSVETVSYNEQFF.

This clonotype was found many times. The chain has TRBV5-5 and TRBJ1-3; 8 bases align to TRBD1. This CDR3 has 14 amino acids. The V and J ends lost 5 bases and 4 bases, in that order; junction bases with no gene match: 5. Germline V CDR1 and CDR2: SGHKS, YYEKEE (reference sequence). CDR3 sequence (DNA): TGTGCCAGCAGACAGGACAGGGCCGGAAACACCATATATTTT. This codes for CASRQDRAGNTIYF.

The chain is built from TRBV20-1 and TRBJ2-1; 9 bases match TRBD1. Germline assignment: CDR1 DFQATT and CDR2 SNEGSKA (reference sequence). V lost 6 bases and J lost 9; bases outside the gene matches: 9. This CDR3 is 13 amino acids long. CDR3 bases: TGCAGTGCCCCGGGACAGGGTTTTGGTGAGCAGTTCTTC. Amino acid sequence: CSAPGQGFGEQFF.